Below, 14 T cell receptor beta chains from the same sample are listed, as sequenced in a study of T-cell memory formation after mild COVID-19. TCRdb passed the 5' RACE reads through MiXCR, listing each CDR3 protein once. The sample includes 260,000 or so distinct CDR3 sequences, over 15% of them seen just once. Sequenced sample: PBMCs or a T cell subset sorted from them (not recorded which). The receptors derive from a man aged 18 to 29 who had mild COVID-19 (a few samples of this study predate the infection). Cell type and time point are not known.

This clonotype was seen many times. The chain couples TRBV7-3 to TRBJ2-1; a possible D gene is TRBD2 (5 bases). CDR3 length: 15 residues. Germline V CDR1 and CDR2: SGHTA, FQGTGA. Trimming took off 1 base at V and 8 bases at J, with 15 bases between the two ends. DNA for the CDR3: TGTGCCAGCAGCTTAAGAGGGCTCACTCGGGATGAGCAGTTCTTC. It encodes CASSLRGLTRDEQFF.

This clonotype was observed at least ten times. The chain combines TRBV3-1 with TRBJ2-7; no clear D gene. This CDR3 has 11 residues. V gave up 3 bases and J gave up 4 bases, with 4 bases separating them. Germline assignment: CDR1 LGHDT and CDR2 YNNKEL (reference sequence). The CDR3 here is CASSHRYEQYF. CDR3 sequence (DNA): TGTGCCAGCAGCCACAGGTACGAGCAGTACTTC.

This clonotype has more than one count but fewer than ten. The chain carries TRBV5-1 and TRBJ1-1; weak D call: TRBD1 (5 bases). The CDR3 consists of 13 residues. In germline, CDR1 is SGHRS, CDR2 YFSETQ. V was trimmed by 5 bases and J by 5 bases, leaving 13 bases between them. The CDR3 DNA sequence: TGCGCCAGCAGTATCTGGGGGAGAACTGAAGCTTTCTTT. Protein sequence: CASSIWGRTEAFF.

This chain connects TRBV7-9 to TRBJ1-4; 7 positions match TRBD1. The V and J ends lost 5 bases and 3 bases, in that order; junction bases with no gene match: 6. Germline V CDR1 and CDR2: SEHNR, FQNEAQ (reference sequence). The CDR3 loop spans 15 amino acids. The CDR3 region is CASSKRDSPNEKLFF. In DNA form, the CDR3 reads TGTGCCAGCAGCAAACGGGACAGCCCTAATGAAAAACTGTTTTTT.

This clonotype was picked up many times. The junction and the germline gene differ at one end; a read error may be behind it. V and J are TRBV7-2 and TRBJ2-1; the D gene is possibly TRBD2 (7 bases). The CDR3 is 20 residues long. Germline V gene lookup returns CDR1 SGHTA and CDR2 FQGNSA. The CDR3 nucleotides read TGTGCCAGCAGCCCAAACCTCCCTGGGGGGGGGACAACCGGGTACAGTGAGCAGTTCTTC. It encodes CASSPNLPGGGTTGYSEQFF.

This clonotype was seen only a few times. The chain's CDR3 is CASSQGEPQKTQYF. CDR3 DNA sequence: TGCGCCAGCAGCCAAGGGGAGCCACAAAAGACCCAGTACTTC. The chain uses TRBV4-1 and TRBJ2-5, with D possibly TRBD2 on 5 matching bases. Trimming left V 1 base short and J 6 bases short, with 12 bases between. CDR1 is MGHRA, CDR2 YSYEKL, per germline. The CDR3 contains 14 residues.

The chain recombines TRBV15 with TRBJ1-6, with TRBD1 identical over 9 bases. In germline, CDR1 is LNHNV, CDR2 YYDKDF (reference sequence). V lost 2 bases to trimming and J lost 7 bases; unmatched junction nucleotides: 6. The CDR3 runs to 16 residues. CDR3 DNA: TGTGCCACCAGCAGATTTTCCGGGACAGGGAATTCACCCCTCCACTTT. Translating gives CATSRFSGTGNSPLHF.

This clonotype was detected ten times or more. The DNA for the CDR3 is TGTGCCAGCAGCCCCGGGGCAGGGGGTCCAGATACGCAGTATTTT. It encodes CASSPGAGGPDTQYF. V is TRBV7-2 and J is TRBJ2-3; TRBD1 aligns across 7 bases. The CDR3 extends over 15 amino acids. Per the germline V gene, CDR1 is SGHTA and CDR2 is FQGNSA. J was trimmed by 4 bases and V by 5 bases; bases with no gene match: 9.

This clonotype was seen a few times. V usage is TRBV5-1 and J usage is TRBJ2-2; possible D gene TRBD2, 6 bases. V was trimmed by 9 bases and J by 0 bases, leaving 15 bases between them. This CDR3 is built from 15 residues. Germline loops: CDR1 SGHRS, CDR2 YFSETQ. CDR3: CATSRTTSNTGELFF. The CDR3 DNA reads as TGCGCCACCTCGAGGACTACCTCGAACACCGGGGAGCTGTTTTTT.

This clonotype has just a few counts. The gene calls are TRBV18 and TRBJ2-5; either TRBD1 or TRBD2 may fit D (5 bases each). Germline loops: CDR1 KGHSH, CDR2 LQKENI. The length of the CDR3 is 17 residues. The V end was cut by 0 bases, the J end by 0 bases, with 14 bases between. CDR3 nucleotide sequence: TGTGCCAGCTCACCACCCCCGAGGGGACCCAACCAAGAGACCCAGTACTTC. It codes for CASSPPPRGPNQETQYF.

This clonotype was picked up a small number of times. The rearrangement links TRBV7-9 to TRBJ2-5, with D possibly matching TRBD1 (6 bases). Germline V gives CDR1 SEHNR, CDR2 FQNEAQ (reference sequence). V was shortened by 4 bases and J by 3 bases, with 15 bases between the two germline ends. The length of the CDR3 is 15 residues. The CDR3 DNA follows: TGTGCCAGCAGCTCCTTGGGCAGGGGTGAAGAGACCCAGTACTTC. Encoded protein: CASSSLGRGEETQYF.

The rearrangement links TRBV7-3 to TRBJ2-2; TRBD1 aligns across 7 bases. Germline CDR1 SGHTA, CDR2 FQGTGA. The V segment lost 1 base and the J segment 1 base; nucleotides outside the gene matches: 0. There are 15 residues in the CDR3. The CDR3, as DNA: TGTGCCAGCAGCTTAAGACAGGGGAACACCGGGGAGCTGTTTTTT. It encodes CASSLRQGNTGELFF. Variable domain in full (rest from reference TRBV7-3 and TRBJ2-2): GAGVSQTPSNKVTEKGKYVELRCDPISGHTALYWYRQSLGQGPEFLIYFQGTGAADDSGLPNDRFFAVRPEGSVSTLKIQRTERGDSAVYLCASSLRQGNTGELFFGEGSRLTVL.

This clonotype appeared a single time. DNA of the CDR3: TGTGCCAGCAGCTTGGCCGGAGTAGCTTGGGCAGATACGCAGTATTTT. Translation: CASSLAGVAWADTQYF. The chain combines TRBV5-4 with TRBJ2-3, with D unclear. Germline loops: CDR1 SGHNT, CDR2 YYREEE (reference sequence). Trimming stripped 0 bases from V and 4 bases from J, with 15 bases between. The CDR3 has 16 residues.

This clonotype appeared a few times. This chain links TRBV3-1 with TRBJ1-2; 8 positions match TRBD1. V was pared by 4 bases and J by 6 bases, with 4 bases of the junction left unmatched. The CDR3 covers 13 residues. CDR1 is LGHDT, CDR2 YNNKEL, per germline (reference sequence). CDR3: CASSPWTGNGYTF. The DNA of the CDR3 is TGTGCCAGCAGCCCCTGGACAGGGAATGGCTACACCTTC.